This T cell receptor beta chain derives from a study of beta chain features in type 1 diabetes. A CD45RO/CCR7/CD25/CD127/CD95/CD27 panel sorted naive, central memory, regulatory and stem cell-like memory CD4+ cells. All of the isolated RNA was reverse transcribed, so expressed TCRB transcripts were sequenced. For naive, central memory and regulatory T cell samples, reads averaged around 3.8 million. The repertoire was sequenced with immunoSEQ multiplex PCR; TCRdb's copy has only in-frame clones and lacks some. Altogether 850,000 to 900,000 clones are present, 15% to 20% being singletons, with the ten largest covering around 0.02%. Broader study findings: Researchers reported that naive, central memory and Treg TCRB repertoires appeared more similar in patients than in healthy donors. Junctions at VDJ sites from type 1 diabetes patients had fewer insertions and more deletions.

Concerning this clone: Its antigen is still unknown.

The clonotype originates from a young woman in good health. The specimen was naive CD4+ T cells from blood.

CDR3 nucleotide sequence: TGTGCCAGCAGCCAAGATCGTAGAACTAGCGGGCAAAAATACAATGAGCAGTTCTTC. This codes for CASSQDRRTSGQKYNEQFF. The chain recombines TRBV4-2 with TRBJ2-1; 9 bases map to TRBD2. Germline CDR1 and CDR2: LGHNA and YNFKEQ. V gave up 0 bases and J gave up 4 bases; unmatched junction bases: 13. This CDR3 comprises 19 residues.